Listed below are T cell receptor beta chains from one sample, sequenced in a study of OX40 agonist ivuxolimab in advanced cancers. The data were produced by immunoSEQ multiplex PCR, yet TCRdb's version contains in-frame clones alone and is incomplete. The table lists about 99,000 clones, 91% of them singletons. Sample: CD4+ or CD8+ T cells sorted from blood, taken in a trial of the OX40 agonist ivuxolimab. All receptors derive from an adult with an advanced solid tumor such as melanoma, head and neck, liver or kidney cancer. The CDR3 runs from the conserved cysteine through the conserved F or W. A D gene is named only where the DNA matches it firmly. Clone size is stated in some rows and not others, as once, few, many or a class when expanded.

-,TRBJ1-2,-,TRBV28,CASSSGGSRYGYTF,TGTGCCAGCAGTTCGGGGGGCTCAAGGTATGGCTACACCTTC
-,TRBJ1-4,-,TRBV10-1,CASSEGPREKLFF,TGCGCCAGCAGTGAGGGGCCTCGGGAAAAACTGTTTTTT
-,TRBJ2-1,-,TRBV15,CATSAVRSSYNEQFF,TGTGCCACCAGCGCCGTACGGAGCTCCTACAATGAGCAGTTCTTC
-,TRBJ2-5,-,TRBV11-3,CASSVTGYQETQYF,TGTGCCAGCAGCGTGACAGGATACCAAGAGACCCAGTACTTC
-,TRBJ2-5,few,TRBV29-1,CSVESTGRETQYF,TGCAGCGTTGAGTCTACAGGAAGAGAGACCCAGTACTTC
TRBD1,TRBJ1-2,-,TRBV6-1,CASLRGAQNYGYTF,TGTGCCAGCCTCAGGGGGGCGCAGAACTATGGCTACACCTTC
-,TRBJ2-7,-,TRBV15,CATSRDRRRSSYEQYF,TGTGCCACCAGCAGAGATCGCCGGAGGAGCTCCTACGAGCAGTACTTC
-,TRBJ2-7,once,TRBV6-6,CASSRTQGGEQYF,TGTGCCAGCAGTCGGACCCAGGGCGGCGAGCAGTACTTC
-,TRBJ2-5,-,TRBV18,CASSPRQARGETQYF,TGTGCCAGCTCACCCCGCCAGGCAAGGGGCGAGACCCAGTACTTC
TRBD1,TRBJ2-7,-,TRBV5-4,CASSTRDRASSYEQYF,TGTGCCAGCAGCACACGAGACAGGGCCTCTAGCTACGAGCAGTACTTC
-,TRBJ1-4,-,TRBV6-1,CASSARRLATNEKLFF,TGTGCCAGCAGTGCCCGCCGGTTAGCAACTAATGAAAAACTGTTTTTT
-,TRBJ1-6,-,TRBV28,CASSLRQISSPLHF,TGTGCCAGCAGTTTACGACAGATTAGTTCACCCCTCCACTTT
-,TRBJ2-1,-,TRBV2,CASSAQDRSSYNEQFF,TGTGCCAGCAGTGCACAGGACCGAAGCTCCTACAATGAGCAGTTCTTC
TRBD1,TRBJ2-3,-,TRBV28,CASRNRGPSTDTQYF,TGTGCCAGCAGAAACAGGGGACCTAGCACAGATACGCAGTATTTT
TRBD2,TRBJ2-5,-,TRBV5-1,CASSLVGSGRLETQYF,TGCGCCAGCAGCTTGGTGGGTAGCGGGAGACTGGAGACCCAGTACTTC
-,TRBJ1-5,-,TRBV28,CASSFVPGRGRYSNQPQHF,TGTGCCAGCAGTTTCGTCCCAGGGCGGGGGAGATATAGCAATCAGCCCCAGCATTTT
-,TRBJ2-7,-,TRBV6-1,CASNPGWGSSYEQYF,TGTGCCAGCAATCCGGGTTGGGGTAGCTCCTACGAGCAGTACTTC
-,TRBJ1-5,-,TRBV2,CASSRGSNQPQHF,TGTGCCAGCAGCAGGGGAAGCAATCAGCCCCAGCATTTT
TRBD1,TRBJ2-7,-,TRBV29-1,CSVQQGATYEQYF,TGCAGCGTTCAACAGGGGGCGACCTACGAGCAGTACTTC
-,TRBJ2-3,-,TRBV19,CASSAAQRISTDTQYF,TGTGCCAGTAGTGCCGCGCAGAGGATAAGCACAGATACGCAGTATTTT